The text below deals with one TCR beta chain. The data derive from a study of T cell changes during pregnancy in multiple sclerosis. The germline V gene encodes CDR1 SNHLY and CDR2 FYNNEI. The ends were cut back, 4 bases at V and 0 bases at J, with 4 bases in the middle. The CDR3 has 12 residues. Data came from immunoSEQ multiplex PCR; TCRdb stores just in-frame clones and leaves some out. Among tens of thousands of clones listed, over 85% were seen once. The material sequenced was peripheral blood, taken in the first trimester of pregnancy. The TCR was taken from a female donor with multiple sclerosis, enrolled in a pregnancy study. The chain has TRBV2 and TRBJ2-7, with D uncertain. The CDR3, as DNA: TGTGCCAGCAGTGCCTCCTCCTACGAGCAGTACTTC. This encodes CASSASSYEQYF.